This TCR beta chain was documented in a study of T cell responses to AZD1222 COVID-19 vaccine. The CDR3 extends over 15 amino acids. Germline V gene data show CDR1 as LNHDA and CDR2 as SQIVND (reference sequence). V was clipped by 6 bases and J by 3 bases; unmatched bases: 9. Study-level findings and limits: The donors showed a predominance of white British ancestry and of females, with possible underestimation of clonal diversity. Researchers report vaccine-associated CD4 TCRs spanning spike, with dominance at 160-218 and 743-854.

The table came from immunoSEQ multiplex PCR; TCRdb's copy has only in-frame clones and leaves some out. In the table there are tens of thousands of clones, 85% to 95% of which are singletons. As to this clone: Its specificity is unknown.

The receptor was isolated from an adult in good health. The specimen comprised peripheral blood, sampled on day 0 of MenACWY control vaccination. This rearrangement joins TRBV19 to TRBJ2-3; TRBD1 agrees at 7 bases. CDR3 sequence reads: CASSGQAVVTDTQYF. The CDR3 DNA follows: TGTGCCAGTAGCGGACAGGCCGTTGTTACAGATACGCAGTATTTT.